Described below is a single T cell receptor (beta chain) sequence and its context. TCRdb keeps only in-frame clones here, not all; method: immunoSEQ multiplex PCR. The sample includes roughly 420,000 clones, roughly nine tenths seen only once; the top ten take approximately 2.5%. The sample's treatment: 15 to 20 received Ad26.COV2.S at low or high dose, single or two shots; 5 received placebo; per-sample allocation not given. Day 63 following the first vaccine or placebo injection was when the samples were taken. This record comes from a study of Ad26.COV2.S vaccination and SARS-CoV-2 variants. The sequencing used peripheral blood, collected in a trial of Ad26.COV2.S vaccine versus placebo. This clonotype was sampled from a person aged 18-60 years who received the Ad26.COV2.S COVID-19 vaccine or a placebo.

The chain's CDR3 is CASSHGNEQFF. In DNA, the CDR3 is TGTGCCAGCAGTCATGGGAATGAGCAGTTCTTC. The chain couples TRBV27 to TRBJ2-1; D not certain. From germline, CDR1 is MNHEY and CDR2 SMNVEV (reference sequence). The CDR3 has 11 residues. Between the trimmed V and J ends, which lost 5 bases and 7 bases, there was a span of 6 bases.